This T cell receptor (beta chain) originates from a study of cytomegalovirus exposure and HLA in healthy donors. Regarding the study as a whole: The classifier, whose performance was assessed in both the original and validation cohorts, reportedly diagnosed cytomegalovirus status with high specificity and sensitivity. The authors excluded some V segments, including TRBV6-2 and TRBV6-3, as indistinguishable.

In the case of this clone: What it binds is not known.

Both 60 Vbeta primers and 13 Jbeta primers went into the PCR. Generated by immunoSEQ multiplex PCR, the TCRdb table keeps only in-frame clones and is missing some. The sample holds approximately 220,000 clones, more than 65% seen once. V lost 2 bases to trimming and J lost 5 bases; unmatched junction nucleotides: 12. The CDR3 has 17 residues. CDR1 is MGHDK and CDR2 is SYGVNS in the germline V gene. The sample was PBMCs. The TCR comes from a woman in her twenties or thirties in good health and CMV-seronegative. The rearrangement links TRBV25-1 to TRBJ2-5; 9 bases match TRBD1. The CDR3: CASSEASTGTGRETQYF. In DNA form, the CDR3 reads TGTGCCAGCAGTGAAGCTAGCACCGGGACAGGGAGGGAGACCCAGTACTTC.